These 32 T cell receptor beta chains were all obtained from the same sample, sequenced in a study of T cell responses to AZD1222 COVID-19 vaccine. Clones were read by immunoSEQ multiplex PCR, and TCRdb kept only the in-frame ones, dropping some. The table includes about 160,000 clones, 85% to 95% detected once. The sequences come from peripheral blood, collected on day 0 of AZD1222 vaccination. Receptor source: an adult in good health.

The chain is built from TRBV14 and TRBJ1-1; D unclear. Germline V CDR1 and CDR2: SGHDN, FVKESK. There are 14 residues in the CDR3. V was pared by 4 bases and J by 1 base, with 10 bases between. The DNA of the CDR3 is TGTGCCAGCAGCCGGAGAAGGCCGAACACTGAAGCTTTCTTT. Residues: CASSRRRPNTEAFF.

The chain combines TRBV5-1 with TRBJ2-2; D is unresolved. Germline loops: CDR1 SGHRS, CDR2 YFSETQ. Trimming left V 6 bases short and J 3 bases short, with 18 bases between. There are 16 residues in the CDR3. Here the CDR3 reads CASIQGSNLDTGELFF. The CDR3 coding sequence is TGCGCCAGCATACAAGGGTCCAATTTGGACACCGGGGAGCTGTTTTTT. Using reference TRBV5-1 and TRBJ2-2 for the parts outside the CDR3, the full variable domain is KAGVTQTPRYLIKTRGQQVTLSCSPISGHRSVSWYQQTPGQGLQFLFEYFSETQRNKGNFPGRFSGRQFSNSRSEMNVSTLELGDSALYLCASIQGSNLDTGELFFGEGSRLTVL.

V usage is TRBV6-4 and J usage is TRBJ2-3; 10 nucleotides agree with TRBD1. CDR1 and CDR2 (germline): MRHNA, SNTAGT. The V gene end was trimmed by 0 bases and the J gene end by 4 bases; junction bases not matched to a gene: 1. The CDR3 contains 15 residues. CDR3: CASSDSTGGADTQYF. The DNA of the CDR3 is TGTGCCAGCAGTGACTCGACAGGGGGCGCAGATACGCAGTATTTT.

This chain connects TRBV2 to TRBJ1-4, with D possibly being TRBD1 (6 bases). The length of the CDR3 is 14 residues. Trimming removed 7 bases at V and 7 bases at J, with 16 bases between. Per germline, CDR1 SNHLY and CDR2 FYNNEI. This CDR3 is CASTPGGRPEKLFF. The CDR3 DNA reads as TGTGCCAGCACGCCCGGGGGCCGGCCTGAAAAACTGTTTTTT.

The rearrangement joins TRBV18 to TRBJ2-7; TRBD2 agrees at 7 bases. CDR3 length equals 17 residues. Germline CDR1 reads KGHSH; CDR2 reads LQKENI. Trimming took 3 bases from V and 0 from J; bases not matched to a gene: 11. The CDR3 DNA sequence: TGTGCCAGCTCACCTCGACTAGCATCTGGCCTCTCCTACGAGCAGTACTTC. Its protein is CASSPRLASGLSYEQYF.

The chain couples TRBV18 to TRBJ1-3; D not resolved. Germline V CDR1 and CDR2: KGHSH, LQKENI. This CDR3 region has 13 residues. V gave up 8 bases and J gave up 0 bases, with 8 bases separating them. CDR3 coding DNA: TGTGCCAGCACGGGGAGCTCTGGAAACACCATATATTTT. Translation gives CASTGSSGNTIYF.

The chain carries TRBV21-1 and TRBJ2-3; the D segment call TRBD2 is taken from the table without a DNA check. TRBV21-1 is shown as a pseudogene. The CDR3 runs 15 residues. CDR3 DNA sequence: TGTGCCAGCAGCAAATGGGGGGTGAGCACAGATACGCAGTATTTT. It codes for CASSKWGVSTDTQYF.

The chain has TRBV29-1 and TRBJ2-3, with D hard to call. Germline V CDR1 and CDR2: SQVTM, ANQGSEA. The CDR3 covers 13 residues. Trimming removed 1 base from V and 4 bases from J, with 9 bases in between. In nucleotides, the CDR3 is TGCAGCGTTGAAGGAGTAGCCCCAGATACGCAGTATTTT. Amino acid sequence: CSVEGVAPDTQYF.

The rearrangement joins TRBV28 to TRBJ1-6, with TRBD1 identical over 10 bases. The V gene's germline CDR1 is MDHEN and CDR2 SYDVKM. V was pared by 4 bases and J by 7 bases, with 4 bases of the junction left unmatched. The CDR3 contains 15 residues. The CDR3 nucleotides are TGTGCCAGCAGTTCCCAGACAGGGGGCAATTCACCCCTCCACTTT. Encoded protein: CASSSQTGGNSPLHF.

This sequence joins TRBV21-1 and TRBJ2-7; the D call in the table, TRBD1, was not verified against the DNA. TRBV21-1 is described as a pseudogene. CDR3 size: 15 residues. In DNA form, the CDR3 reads TGTGCCAGCAGCAAGACCCGTGACAGGGAAGGCGAGCAGTACTTC. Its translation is CASSKTRDREGEQYF.

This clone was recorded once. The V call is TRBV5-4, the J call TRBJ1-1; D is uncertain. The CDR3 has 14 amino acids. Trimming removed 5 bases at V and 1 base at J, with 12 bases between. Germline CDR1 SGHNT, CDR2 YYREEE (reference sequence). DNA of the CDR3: TGTGCCAGCAGGTATCCCGGCGAGAACACTGAAGCTTTCTTT. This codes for CASRYPGENTEAFF.

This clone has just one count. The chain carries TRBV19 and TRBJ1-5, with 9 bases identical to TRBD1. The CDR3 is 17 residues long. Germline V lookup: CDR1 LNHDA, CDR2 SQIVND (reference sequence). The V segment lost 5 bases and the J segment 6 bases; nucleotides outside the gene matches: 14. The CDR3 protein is CASSRTLQGAPGQPQHF. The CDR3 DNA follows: TGTGCCAGTAGTCGAACCCTACAGGGGGCGCCGGGTCAGCCCCAGCATTTT.

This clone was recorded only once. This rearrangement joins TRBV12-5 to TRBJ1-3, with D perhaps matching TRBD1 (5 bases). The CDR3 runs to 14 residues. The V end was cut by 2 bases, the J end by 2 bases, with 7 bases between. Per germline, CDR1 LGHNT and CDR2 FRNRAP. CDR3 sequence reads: CASGLTGAGNTIYF. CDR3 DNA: TGTGCTAGTGGTTTGACGGGGGCTGGAAACACCATATATTTT.

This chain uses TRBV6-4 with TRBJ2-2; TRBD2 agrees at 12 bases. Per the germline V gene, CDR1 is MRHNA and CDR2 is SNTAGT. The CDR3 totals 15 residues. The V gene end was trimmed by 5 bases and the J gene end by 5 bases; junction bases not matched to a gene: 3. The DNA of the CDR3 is TGTGCCAGCAGTAACCTAGCGGGAGGGACCGGGGAGCTGTTTTTT. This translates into CASSNLAGGTGELFF.

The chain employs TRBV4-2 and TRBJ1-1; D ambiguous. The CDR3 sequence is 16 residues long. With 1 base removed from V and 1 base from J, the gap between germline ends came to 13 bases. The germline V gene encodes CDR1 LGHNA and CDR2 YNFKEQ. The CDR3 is CASSQVGRGANTEAFF. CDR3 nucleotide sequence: TGTGCCAGCAGCCAAGTGGGTCGGGGAGCGAACACTGAAGCTTTCTTT.

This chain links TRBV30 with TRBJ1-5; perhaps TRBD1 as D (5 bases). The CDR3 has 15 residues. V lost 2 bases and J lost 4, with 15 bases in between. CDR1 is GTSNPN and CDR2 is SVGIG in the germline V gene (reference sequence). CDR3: CAWSRQGMRNQPQHF. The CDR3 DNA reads TGTGCCTGGAGTCGGCAGGGTATGCGTAATCAGCCCCAGCATTTT. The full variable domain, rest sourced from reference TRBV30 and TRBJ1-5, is SQTIHQWPATLVQPVGSPLSLECTVEGTSNPNLYWYRQAAGRGLQLLFYSVGIGQISSEVPQNLSASRPQDRQFILSSKKLLLSDSGFYLCAWSRQGMRNQPQHFGDGTRLSIL.

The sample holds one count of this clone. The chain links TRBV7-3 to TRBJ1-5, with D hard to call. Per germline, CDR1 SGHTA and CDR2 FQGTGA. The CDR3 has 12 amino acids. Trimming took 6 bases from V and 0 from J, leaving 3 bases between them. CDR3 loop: CASRVSNQPQHF. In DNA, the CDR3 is TGTGCCAGCAGGGTTAGCAATCAGCCCCAGCATTTT.

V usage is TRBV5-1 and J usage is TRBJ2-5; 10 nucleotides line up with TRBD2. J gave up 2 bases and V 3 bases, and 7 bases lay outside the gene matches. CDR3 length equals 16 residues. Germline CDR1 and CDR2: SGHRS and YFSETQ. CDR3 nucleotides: TGCGCCAGCAGCTCCCTGACTAGCGGGTTTCAAGAGACCCAGTACTTC. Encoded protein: CASSSLTSGFQETQYF.

CDR3 residues: CASSIILAANTEAFF. The CDR3 nucleotides read TGTGCCAGTAGTATAATACTGGCGGCGAACACTGAAGCTTTCTTT. This chain links TRBV19 with TRBJ1-1; no clear D gene. V dropped 2 bases and J dropped 1 base, with 11 bases sitting between them. There are 15 residues in the CDR3. The germline CDR1 and CDR2 sequences are LNHDA and SQIVND (reference sequence).

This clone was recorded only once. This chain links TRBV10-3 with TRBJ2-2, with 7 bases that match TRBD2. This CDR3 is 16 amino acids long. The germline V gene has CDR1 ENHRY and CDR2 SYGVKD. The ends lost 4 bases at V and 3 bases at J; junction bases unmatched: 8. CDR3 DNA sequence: TGTGCCATCAGTGCGGGGAGGGCCTGGGACACCGGGGAGCTGTTTTTT. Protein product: CAISAGRAWDTGELFF.

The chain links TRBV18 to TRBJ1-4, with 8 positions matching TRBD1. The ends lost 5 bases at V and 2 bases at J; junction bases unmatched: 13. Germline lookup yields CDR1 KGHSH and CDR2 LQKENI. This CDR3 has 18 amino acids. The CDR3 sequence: CASSALSNRGTTNEKLFF. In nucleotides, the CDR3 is TGTGCCAGCTCAGCCTTAAGTAACAGGGGGACGACTAATGAAAAACTGTTTTTT.

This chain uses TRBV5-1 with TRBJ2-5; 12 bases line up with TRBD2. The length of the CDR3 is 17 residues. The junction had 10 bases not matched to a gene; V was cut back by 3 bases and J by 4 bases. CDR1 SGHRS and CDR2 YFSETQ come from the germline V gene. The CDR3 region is CASSWGPSGRASETQYF. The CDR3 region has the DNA TGCGCCAGCAGCTGGGGCCCTAGCGGGAGGGCCTCAGAGACCCAGTACTTC.

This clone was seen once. CDR3 nucleotides: TGTGCCAGCAGCAAAACCCTCTCCGGACGTCCTTACGAGCAGTACTTC. Protein: CASSKTLSGRPYEQYF. The chain recombines TRBV27 with TRBJ2-7; D unclear. Trimming took off 6 bases at V and 4 bases at J, with 22 bases between the two ends. The CDR3 length is 16 residues. The germline V gene has CDR1 MNHEY and CDR2 SMNVEV (reference sequence).

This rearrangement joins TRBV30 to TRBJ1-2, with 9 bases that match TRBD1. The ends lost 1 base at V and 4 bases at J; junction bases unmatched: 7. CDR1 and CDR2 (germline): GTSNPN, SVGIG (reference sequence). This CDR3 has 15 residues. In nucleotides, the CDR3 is TGTGCCTGGAGTGGAACAGGGGGCGGGGGCTATGGCTACACCTTC. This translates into CAWSGTGGGGYGYTF.

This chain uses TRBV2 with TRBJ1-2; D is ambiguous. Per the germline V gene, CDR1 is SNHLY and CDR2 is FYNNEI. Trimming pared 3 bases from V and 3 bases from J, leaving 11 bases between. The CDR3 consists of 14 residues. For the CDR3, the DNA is TGTGCCAGCAGTGATTTAAGTTTAGACTATGGCTACACCTTC. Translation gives CASSDLSLDYGYTF. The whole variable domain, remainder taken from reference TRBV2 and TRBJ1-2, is EPEVTQTPSHQVTQMGQEVILRCVPISNHLYFYWYRQILGQKVEFLVSFYNNEISEKSEIFDDQFSVERPDGSNFTLKIRSTKLEDSAMYFCASSDLSLDYGYTFGSGTRLTVV.

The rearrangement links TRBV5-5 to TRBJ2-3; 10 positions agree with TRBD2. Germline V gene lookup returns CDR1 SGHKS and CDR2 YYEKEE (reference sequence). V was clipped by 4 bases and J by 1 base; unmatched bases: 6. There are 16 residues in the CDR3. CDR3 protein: CASSPRGTSGTDTQYF. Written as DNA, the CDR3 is TGTGCCAGCAGCCCCAGAGGGACTAGCGGCACAGATACGCAGTATTTT.

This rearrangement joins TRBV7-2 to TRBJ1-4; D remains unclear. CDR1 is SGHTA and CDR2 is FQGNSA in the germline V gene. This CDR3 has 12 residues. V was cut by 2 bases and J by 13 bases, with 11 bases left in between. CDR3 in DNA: TGTGCCAGCAGCTTATTGGGGTCCAGACTGTTTTTT. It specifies CASSLLGSRLFF. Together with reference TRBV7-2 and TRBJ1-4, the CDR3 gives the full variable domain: GAGVSQSPSNKVTEKGKDVELRCDPISGHTALYWYRQSLGQGLEFLIYFQGNSAPDKSGLPSDRFSAERTGGSVSTLTIQRTQQEDSAVYLCASSLLGSRLFFGSGTQLSVL.

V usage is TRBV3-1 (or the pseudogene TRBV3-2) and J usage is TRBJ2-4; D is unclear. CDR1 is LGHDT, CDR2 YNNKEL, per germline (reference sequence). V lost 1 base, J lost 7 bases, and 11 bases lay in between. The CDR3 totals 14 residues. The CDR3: CASSQGRLGNIQYF. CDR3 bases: TGTGCCAGCAGCCAAGGTCGACTCGGGAACATTCAGTACTTC.

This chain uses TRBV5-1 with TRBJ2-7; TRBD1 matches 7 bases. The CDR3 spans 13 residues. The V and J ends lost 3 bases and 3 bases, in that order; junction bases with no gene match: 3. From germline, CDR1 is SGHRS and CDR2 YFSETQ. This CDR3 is CASSWGTDYEQYF. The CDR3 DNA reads TGCGCCAGCAGCTGGGGGACAGACTACGAGCAGTACTTC.

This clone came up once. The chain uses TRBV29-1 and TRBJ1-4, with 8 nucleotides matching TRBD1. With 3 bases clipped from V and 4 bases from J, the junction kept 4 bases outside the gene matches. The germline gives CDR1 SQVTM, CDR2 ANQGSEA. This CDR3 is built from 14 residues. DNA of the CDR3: TGCAGCGTTGAGGGGACAGGAGATAATGAAAAACTGTTTTTT. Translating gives CSVEGTGDNEKLFF.

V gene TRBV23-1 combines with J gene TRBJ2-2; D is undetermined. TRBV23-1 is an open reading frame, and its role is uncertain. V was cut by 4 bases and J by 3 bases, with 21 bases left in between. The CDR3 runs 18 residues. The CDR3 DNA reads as TGCGCCAGCAGTCCCTTAGTTTTTGGGGTCGCGGACACCGGGGAGCTGTTTTTT. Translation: CASSPLVFGVADTGELFF.

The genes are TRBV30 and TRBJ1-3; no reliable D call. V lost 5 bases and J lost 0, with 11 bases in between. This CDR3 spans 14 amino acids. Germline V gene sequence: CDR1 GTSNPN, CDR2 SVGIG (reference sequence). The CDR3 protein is CAWEPGFSGNTIYF. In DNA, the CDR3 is TGTGCCTGGGAACCAGGATTCTCTGGAAACACCATATATTTT.